Listed here are 13 T cell receptor beta chains from one sample, sequenced in a study of T cells in Graves' hyperthyroidism and ophthalmopathy. Authors of the study amplified TCR beta CDR3 regions from RNA transcripts. First-round RT-PCR targeting the TCR CDR3 was performed with the HTBI primer set. Using its own MiXCR run on the multiplex PCR reads, TCRdb lists one record per CDR3 protein. This table has 530,000 or so distinct CDR3 sequences, approximately 17% appearing once. What was sequenced was blood. The receptors come from a woman between 18 and 29 years old with Graves' ophthalmopathy.

This clonotype turned up a few times. The J gene is TRBJ2-1, the V gene TRBV4-2, with 13 bases lining up with TRBD2. With 4 bases clipped from V and 0 bases from J, the junction kept 3 bases outside the gene matches. Germline assignment: CDR1 LGHNA and CDR2 YNFKEQ. The CDR3 totals 17 residues. CDR3 in amino acids: CASSRGTSGTSYNEQFF. In DNA form, the CDR3 reads TGTGCCAGCAGCCGCGGGACTAGCGGGACCTCCTACAATGAGCAGTTCTTC.

This clonotype was seen ten or more times. CDR3 in DNA: TGTGCCTGGAGGCGGGGGGACTATGGCTACACCTTC. It translates to CAWRRGDYGYTF. The chain combines TRBV30 with TRBJ1-2; D is possibly TRBD1 (5 bases). This CDR3 has 12 amino acids. Trimming left V 3 bases short and J 3 bases short, with 8 bases between. Germline V gene lookup returns CDR1 GTSNPN and CDR2 SVGIG (reference sequence).

This clonotype was seen ten or more times. The rearrangement joins TRBV20-1 to TRBJ2-7; 8 bases fit TRBD2. Germline loops: CDR1 DFQATT, CDR2 SNEGSKA (reference sequence). The V segment lost 3 bases and the J segment 2 bases; nucleotides outside the gene matches: 18. CDR3 length: 18 amino acids. This CDR3 is CSARGVGQTTSDTYEQYF. CDR3 DNA sequence: TGCAGTGCTAGGGGGGTCGGGCAGACGACTAGCGACACCTACGAGCAGTACTTC.

V gene TRBV9 combines with J gene TRBJ2-7; D possibly corresponds to TRBD2 (5 bases). The V and J ends lost 0 bases and 2 bases respectively, with 12 bases between them. This CDR3 region has 15 residues. Germline CDR1 is SGDLS and CDR2 is YYNGEE. In DNA form, the CDR3 reads TGTGCCAGCAGCGTAGGTCCGGGGATCCCCTACGAGCAGTACTTC. It is translated as CASSVGPGIPYEQYF.

This clonotype was found a few times. V is TRBV6-1 and J is TRBJ1-1, with D hard to call. CDR1 and CDR2 from the germline V gene are MNHNS and SASEGT. V lost 0 bases and J lost 1, with 6 bases in between. This CDR3 comprises 14 residues. DNA for the CDR3: TGTGCCAGCAGTGAAGCCACGGGGAACACTGAAGCTTTCTTT. It encodes CASSEATGNTEAFF.

Here the CDR3 DNA reads TGTGCCAGCAGCGATGGGGTAGCTTTGAGCACAGATACGCAGTATTTT. Protein: CASSDGVALSTDTQYF. The chain links TRBV7-3 to TRBJ2-3; D gene unclear. The V end was cut by 5 bases, the J end by 0 bases, with 15 bases between. The CDR3 length is 16 residues. The V gene's germline CDR1 is SGHTA and CDR2 FQGTGA. The entire variable domain, with the rest obtained from reference TRBV7-3 and TRBJ2-3, is as follows: GAGVSQTPSNKVTEKGKYVELRCDPISGHTALYWYRQSLGQGPEFLIYFQGTGAADDSGLPNDRFFAVRPEGSVSTLKIQRTERGDSAVYLCASSDGVALSTDTQYFGPGTRLTVL.

In this sample, this clonotype turned up a few times. At one of its ends the junction is not consistent with the germline gene, which may arise from a read error. The chain employs TRBV7-9 and TRBJ1-1; D remains ambiguous. The V gene's germline CDR1 is SEHNR and CDR2 FQNEAQ (reference sequence). There are 13 residues in the CDR3. CDR3 bases: TGTGCCAGCAGTGTTGGGGAGAACACTGAAGCTCTCTTT. Translated, it gives CASSVGENTEALF.

This clonotype was counted a few times. The chain employs TRBV15 and TRBJ2-4; 12 bases align to TRBD1. With V trimmed by 0 bases and J by 0 bases, 9 bases remained unmatched. The V gene's germline CDR1 is LNHNV and CDR2 YYDKDF (reference sequence). CDR3 length: 20 amino acids. CDR3 sequence reads: CATSRDGGQGATLAKNIQYF. CDR3 sequence (DNA): TGTGCCACCAGCAGAGACGGGGGACAGGGGGCAACACTAGCCAAAAACATTCAGTACTTC. The full variable domain, its missing parts supplied by reference TRBV15 and TRBJ2-4, is DAMVIQNPRYQVTQFGKPVTLSCSQTLNHNVMYWYQQKSSQAPKLLFHYYDKDFNNEADTPDNFQSRRPNTSFCFLDIRSPGLGDTAMYLCATSRDGGQGATLAKNIQYFGAGTRLSVL.

This clonotype came up many times. The genes are TRBV2 and TRBJ2-2; D is perhaps TRBD2 (7 bases). The V end lost 4 bases, the J end lost 5 bases, and 11 bases lay between the germline ends. Germline V gene lookup returns CDR1 SNHLY and CDR2 FYNNEI. This CDR3 region has 14 residues. This CDR3 reads CASSGTRGTGELFF. CDR3 bases: TGTGCCAGCAGTGGGACTAGGGGGACCGGGGAGCTGTTTTTT.

The V and J genes are TRBV7-2 and TRBJ1-6, with 7 positions matching TRBD1. The V segment lost 4 bases and the J segment 9 bases; nucleotides outside the gene matches: 6. The CDR3 runs to 14 residues. Germline lookup yields CDR1 SGHTA and CDR2 FQGNSA. This CDR3 reads CASSSGGGSSPLHF. The CDR3 DNA reads TGTGCCAGCAGCTCAGGGGGGGGCAGTTCACCCCTCCACTTT.

This clonotype was seen many times. The rearrangement links TRBV30 to TRBJ1-1, with 10 bases that match TRBD1. V lost 1 base to trimming and J lost 4 bases; unmatched junction nucleotides: 0. The CDR3 has 13 residues. Germline V gives CDR1 GTSNPN, CDR2 SVGIG (reference sequence). The CDR3 spells CAWSGTGGTEAFF. The CDR3 bases are TGTGCCTGGAGTGGGACAGGGGGCACTGAAGCTTTCTTT.

The table lists this clonotype with many counts. The chain joins TRBV28 to TRBJ1-5; tentatively, D is TRBD1 (5 bases). The CDR3 has 16 residues. CDR1 is MDHEN and CDR2 is SYDVKM in the germline V gene. Trimming cost V 3 bases and J 0 bases, with 12 bases left between them. In DNA form, the CDR3 reads TGTGCCAGCAGTTTCCCGTGGGGGGATAGCAATCAGCCCCAGCATTTT. As protein: CASSFPWGDSNQPQHF. The full variable domain, its missing parts supplied by reference TRBV28 and TRBJ1-5, is DVKVTQSSRYLVKRTGEKVFLECVQDMDHENMFWYRQDPGLGLRLIYFSYDVKMKEKGDIPEGYSVSREKKERFSLILESASTNQTSMYLCASSFPWGDSNQPQHFGDGTRLSIL.

This clonotype was recorded at least ten times. The chain links TRBV9 to TRBJ2-2; D unresolved. V was clipped by 3 bases and J by 5 bases, with 8 bases between them. Germline CDR1 is SGDLS and CDR2 is YYNGEE. CDR3 length equals 13 residues. CDR3 bases: TGTGCCAGCAGCGCAAGGTCAACCGGGGAGCTGTTTTTT. As protein: CASSARSTGELFF.